The sequence of this T cell receptor (beta chain) was determined in a study of blood T cell repertoires in COVID-19 (dated by TCRdb to 2020 to 2021). Concerning the study at large: Samples covering the acute and convalescent phases of COVID-19 were provided by collaborators in the United States, Italy and Spain. The material from the prospective study consisted of cDNA or gDNA derived from T cells, B-cell-depleted T cells, or PBMCs. Subjects who had been exposed to COVID-19, were actively infected with it, or had recovered from it provided the deeply sampled blood TCRbeta repertoires that made up the dataset. A freely available public database, intended as a resource for researchers studying the immune response to SARS-CoV-2, is where the repertoires were released. The samples were drawn from the first 160 participants of the ongoing ImmuneRACE study and from 1,254 subjects provided by 6 global collaborators. The sample metadata nearly always contained a de-identified subject ID, COVID-19 status, age in years and sex. HLA class I and class II types, where available, came from metadata supplied by the sample provider rather than from assay-based typing. Broad study findings and their caveats: The quantity of clinical and demographic metadata differed by source and by participant and was supplied without curation.

Of note for this clone: No antigen is known for it. No much larger clone is present one base from it, and per-base qualities are unavailable.

In the prospective study, participants were roughly 18 to 100 years old, resided in 20 to 30 geographic areas of the United States, and were enrolled through a virtual design. In the prospective study, cohorts were assigned on the basis of participant-reported clinical history obtained from a screening survey and a study questionnaire. Recovered participants in ImmuneRACE Cohort 3 were defined by two consecutive negative NP/OP PCR tests, clearance by a healthcare professional, or resolution of symptoms. Mobile phlebotomists in the prospective study collected whole blood, serum and a nasopharyngeal or oropharyngeal swab from every participant. Over a roughly 2-month period, participants in the prospective study had the option of providing additional blood draws and questionnaires. Before DNA extraction, blood samples from the prospective study were shipped at room temperature or frozen. According to the germline V gene, CDR1 reads ENHRY and CDR2 reads SYGVKD. V loses 2 bases at its end and J loses 5 bases; junction bases beyond the gene matches: 9. The CDR3 covers 17 residues, taking in both the cysteine and the phenylalanine. Here the CDR3 DNA is all that survives: 51 bases in frame from base 1.

TCRbeta CDR3 regions were amplified from genomic DNA by means of the immunoSEQ Assay, a bias-controlled multiplex PCR. The source study handled its data this way. Nucleated cell counts per sample were estimated from amplification of reference gene primers within the assay. To quantify the absolute abundance of each unique TCRbeta CDR3 rearrangement, sequence reads were collapsed and filtered. For each sample, productive Simpson clonality was calculated as the square root of Simpson's diversity index across productive rearrangements. Sourced from immuneACCESS, this table was stored by TCRdb with only in-frame sequences that have V and J called. A share of the clones is absent; for the studies checked, an unresolved V gene accounts for under half, and the remainder has no known explanation. Clone size and the V and J calls come from that table; the DNA yielded D and trimming. Counted in this sample were 200,000 to 250,000 clones; 90% to 95% of them appeared once. The top ten clonotypes cover around 1.8% of the sample.

The TCR originated in a woman in her late teens or twenties who had recovered from COVID-19. The rearranged chain carries TRBV10-3 and TRBJ2-5; 12 nucleotides in the junction match TRBD2. Sequenced: PBMCs or T cells enriched from blood (not recorded which). The CDR3 sequence is CAISEPRTSGARETQYF. At the DNA level, the sequence is TGTGCCATCAGTGAGCCCCGGACTAGCGGGGCTAGGGAGACCCAGTACTTC.